This T cell receptor beta chain was obtained from a study of T cell repertoires in cytomegalovirus infection. For the study at large: Public signatures in TCR beta pointed to CMV infection and matching HLA type.

TCRdb re-analysed the reads in MiXCR, keeping a single row per CDR3 protein. The top ten hold 13% of the sample, which has some 940,000 distinct CDR3 sequences, roughly 31% seen once. Comment on this clonotype: The antigen is not known.

V lost 1 base, J lost 4 bases, and 9 bases lay in between. Germline V gives CDR1 MNHEY, CDR2 SMNVEV (reference sequence). The length of the CDR3 is 14 residues. Study-wide results and caveats: Predominance within the ex vivo response was attributable to HLA-C-restricted CMV-specific TCR beta clonotypes.

This TCR came from a human donor in good health (CMV status not recorded). Some clones in this sample may be carry-over from other donors' samples. The starting material was cultured CD8+ T cells from PBMCs, obtained from culture after CMV antigen stimulation. This rearrangement joins TRBV27 to TRBJ2-3; D remains unclear. The CDR3 loop is CASSLLGQSDTQYF. In nucleotides, the CDR3 is TGTGCCAGCAGTTTATTGGGCCAGTCAGATACGCAGTATTTT.